A selection of T cell receptor beta chains follows, all from one sample in a study of T cell repertoires in cytomegalovirus infection. TCRdb re-called the reads with MiXCR, one entry per CDR3 protein. The data show approximately 500,000 distinct CDR3 sequences, around 10% seen once. The sequenced material came from PBMCs. These receptors all stem from a human donor in good health (CMV status not recorded). Some clones in this sample may be carry-over from other donors' samples. The CDR3 runs from the conserved cysteine through the conserved F or W. Fields, in order: V gene, D gene, clone size, J gene, CDR3 DNA, CDR3 protein. D genes are given only for firm matches. Clone size, where shown, is once, few, many, or a class for clones that have expanded.

V: TRBV11-2
D: -
size: few
J: TRBJ1-6
DNA: TGTGCCAGCTATCCGGGGACGAGCTCCTATAATTCACCCCTCCACTTT
CDR3: CASYPGTSSYNSPLHF

V: TRBV6-2/TRBV6-3
D: -
size: few
J: TRBJ1-5
DNA: TGTGCCAGCAGTTACTCGCGGCTCAAGCCCCAGCATTTT
CDR3: CASSYSRLKPQHF

V: TRBV7-6
D: -
size: many
J: TRBJ2-5
DNA: TGTGCCAGCAGCTTAACCCACCAAGAGACCCAGTACTTC
CDR3: CASSLTHQETQYF

V: TRBV14
D: -
size: -
J: TRBJ1-5
DNA: TGTGCCAGCAGCCAATTTCCTAATCAGCCCCAGCATTTT
CDR3: CASSQFPNQPQHF

V: TRBV28
D: -
size: many
J: TRBJ2-7
DNA: TGTGCCAGCAGTTTACCGAAGGGAGGCGAGCAGTACTTC
CDR3: CASSLPKGGEQYF

V: TRBV2
D: -
size: few
J: TRBJ1-2
DNA: TGTGCCAGCACTCCAGCTTATGGCTACACCTTC
CDR3: CASTPAYGYTF

V: TRBV29-1
D: -
size: few
J: TRBJ2-3
DNA: TGCAGCGTTGAAATAGGGGACGGCACAGATACGCAGTATTTT
CDR3: CSVEIGDGTDTQYF

V: TRBV7-3
D: -
size: many
J: TRBJ2-5
DNA: TGTGCCAGCAGCTCAATGTCGAGTTCAGAGACCCAGTACTTC
CDR3: CASSSMSSSETQYF

V: TRBV5-1
D: TRBD2
size: few
J: TRBJ2-7
DNA: TGCGCCAGCAGCTTGGTGGTGAGGACTAGCGGGAACGCCTACGAGCAGTACTTC
CDR3: CASSLVVRTSGNAYEQYF

V: TRBV19
D: -
size: -
J: TRBJ1-5
DNA: TGTGCCAGTAGTATGTGGGGAGGGAGCAATCAGCCCCAGCATTTT
CDR3: CASSMWGGSNQPQHF

V: TRBV11-3
D: -
size: many
J: TRBJ2-2
DNA: TGTGCCAGCAGCTTAATCGACGGGGAGCTGTTTTTT
CDR3: CASSLIDGELFF

V: TRBV11-3
D: -
size: many
J: TRBJ2-1
DNA: TGTGCCAGCAGCTTAGAATGGGCTAGAGAGCAGTTCTTC
CDR3: CASSLEWAREQFF

V: TRBV10-3
D: TRBD1
size: few
J: TRBJ1-4
DNA: TGTGCCATCAGTGAGACCGGACAGGGTCGGAATGAAAAACTGTTTTTT
CDR3: CAISETGQGRNEKLFF

V: TRBV9
D: TRBD1
size: many
J: TRBJ2-3
DNA: TGTGCCAGCAGCGCGGGACAGGCCCCCACAGATACGCAGTATTTT
CDR3: CASSAGQAPTDTQYF

V: TRBV20-1
D: TRBD1
size: many
J: TRBJ1-4
DNA: TGCAGTGCTAGAAGTCTCAACCCTACAGGGGTTAATGAAAAACTGTTTTTT
CDR3: CSARSLNPTGVNEKLFF

V: TRBV10-3
D: TRBD1
size: few
J: TRBJ1-1
DNA: TGTGCCATCAGTCCACAGGGGGCGAACACTGAAGCTTTCTTT
CDR3: CAISPQGANTEAFF

V: TRBV19
D: -
size: many
J: TRBJ2-1
DNA: TGTGCCAGTAGTATTGGTTACACACCCGAGGACAATGAGCAGTTCTTC
CDR3: CASSIGYTPEDNEQFF

V: TRBV2
D: -
size: many
J: TRBJ1-2
DNA: TGTGCCAGCAGTGAAATGGCTACGATACCCTATGGCTACACCTTC
CDR3: CASSEMATIPYGYTF

V: TRBV12-3/TRBV12-4
D: TRBD1
size: many
J: TRBJ1-5
DNA: TGTGCCAGCAGTGGGACAGGGGTTCAGCCCCAGCATTTT
CDR3: CASSGTGVQPQHF

V: TRBV5-5
D: -
size: many
J: TRBJ1-4
DNA: TGTGCCAGCACCGGCCGACAGGAGGATGAAAAACTGTTTTTT
CDR3: CASTGRQEDEKLFF

V: TRBV7-2
D: TRBD2
size: many
J: TRBJ2-2
DNA: TGTGCCAGCAGCTTAGCCTTAGGGGGACTAGTGTCAACCGGGGAGCTGTTTTTT
CDR3: CASSLALGGLVSTGELFF

V: TRBV7-9
D: -
size: many
J: TRBJ1-1
DNA: TGTGCCAGCAGCCCTTATCTCGTAGGTGAAGCTTTCTTT
CDR3: CASSPYLVGEAFF

V: TRBV20-1
D: TRBD2
size: -
J: TRBJ2-3
DNA: TGCAGTGCTCCAAAAACCCCGGGACTAGGTTCAGATACGCAGTATTTT
CDR3: CSAPKTPGLGSDTQYF

V: TRBV7-6
D: TRBD1
size: many
J: TRBJ2-5
DNA: TGTGCCAGCAGCTTAAGGCCAGGGGGCGCTGGGGGTTTGGGGACCCAGTACTTC
CDR3: CASSLRPGGAGGLGTQYF

V: TRBV12-3/TRBV12-4
D: -
size: many
J: TRBJ2-2
DNA: TGTGCCAGCAGTACTGGGAGCACCGGGGAGCTGTTTTTT
CDR3: CASSTGSTGELFF

V: TRBV7-9
D: -
size: -
J: TRBJ2-1
DNA: TGTGCCAGCAGCTTAGGTGGAATATTGGGCTACAATGAGCAGTTCTTC
CDR3: CASSLGGILGYNEQFF

V: TRBV27
D: -
size: few
J: TRBJ1-2
DNA: TGTGCCAGCCGGGGGACTACGGGGGGCTACACCTTC
CDR3: CASRGTTGGYTF

V: TRBV5-1
D: -
size: few
J: TRBJ1-2
DNA: TGCGCCAGCAGCTTGAGTACTGGGTATAGGAAGGATGGCTACACCTTC
CDR3: CASSLSTGYRKDGYTF

V: TRBV11-2
D: -
size: many
J: TRBJ2-1
DNA: TGTGCCAGCAGCTTATTGCCCCGAGACAATGAGCAGTTCTTC
CDR3: CASSLLPRDNEQFF

V: TRBV6-5
D: TRBD1
size: -
J: TRBJ2-1
DNA: TGTGCCAGCGGGACAGGGGTTGCTGAGCAGTTCTTC
CDR3: CASGTGVAEQFF

V: TRBV3-1
D: TRBD1
size: -
J: TRBJ2-1
DNA: TGTGCCAGCAGCCAACGACAGGGCCCACGGTTCTTC
CDR3: CASSQRQGPRFF

V: TRBV10-3
D: TRBD1
size: many
J: TRBJ1-4
DNA: TGTGCCATCAGTGTGAACAGGGGGGGCGAAAAACTGTTTTTT
CDR3: CAISVNRGGEKLFF

V: TRBV20-1
D: -
size: few
J: TRBJ1-5
DNA: TGCAGTGCTAGGACAGCCAACAATCAGCCCCAGCATTTT
CDR3: CSARTANNQPQHF

V: TRBV11-2
D: -
size: many
J: TRBJ2-5
DNA: TGTGCCAGCAGCTCAACCAACAAGGGCCCTCGAAGGAAGACCCAGTACTTC
CDR3: CASSSTNKGPRRKTQYF

V: TRBV28
D: -
size: many
J: TRBJ2-7
DNA: TGTGCCAGCACGCAGGGTTTCTACGAGCAGTACTTC
CDR3: CASTQGFYEQYF

V: TRBV5-6
D: TRBD1
size: -
J: TRBJ1-2
DNA: TGTGCCAGCAGCCCCGACAGGGGAAGCGGCTACACCTTC
CDR3: CASSPDRGSGYTF

V: TRBV7-6
D: -
size: many
J: TRBJ1-1
DNA: TGTGCCATCTCGAAGGGCGGCTTGAACACTGAAGCTTTCTTT
CDR3: CAISKGGLNTEAFF

V: TRBV12-3/TRBV12-4
D: TRBD1
size: few
J: TRBJ1-6
DNA: TGTGCCAGCAGTTCCGGGACAGGGTTGTCTGAGGATAATTCACCCCTCCACTTT
CDR3: CASSSGTGLSEDNSPLHF

V: TRBV19
D: TRBD1
size: -
J: TRBJ2-7
DNA: TGTGCCAGTAGTTCTCCCGGGACAGGGAAACACTACGAGCAGTACTTC
CDR3: CASSSPGTGKHYEQYF

V: TRBV4-1
D: -
size: many
J: TRBJ1-3
DNA: TGCGCCAGCAGCCAAGCCTCGAAGGGGCAGAGTGGAAACACCATATATTTT
CDR3: CASSQASKGQSGNTIYF